The 19 T cell receptor beta chains given below trace back to one sample, sequenced in a study of blood T cell repertoires in COVID-19. Profiled with immunoSEQ multiplex PCR; TCRdb holds only in-frame clones, not every one. Here the sample spans 13,000 to 15,000 clones, roughly four fifths being singletons. The sample comprised peripheral blood. The receptors were gathered from an older woman with acute or convalescent COVID-19.

The chain joins TRBV7-9 to TRBJ1-2; the D is unclear. Germline V lookup: CDR1 SEHNR, CDR2 FQNEAQ (reference sequence). This CDR3 comprises 15 residues. Trimming took off 6 bases at V and 5 bases at J, with 19 bases between the two ends. The CDR3 DNA is TGTGCCAGCAGTCTTCCATCCGGGGTCTATTATGGCTACACCTTC. Amino acid sequence: CASSLPSGVYYGYTF. The full variable domain, completed using reference TRBV7-9 and TRBJ1-2, is DTGVSQNPRHKITKRGQNVTFRCDPISEHNRLYWYRQTLGQGPEFLTYFQNEAQLEKSRLLSDRFSAERPKGSFSTLEIQRTEQGDSAMYLCASSLPSGVYYGYTFGSGTRLTVV.

The chain employs TRBV28 and TRBJ2-1; 9 bases fit TRBD2. Germline-derived CDR1 and CDR2 are MDHEN and SYDVKM. After removal of 2 bases from V and 6 bases from J, the junction contained 5 bases not matched to a gene. This CDR3 is 15 amino acids long. CDR3 sequence: CASSLGLAGLNEQFF. The CDR3 DNA follows: TGTGCCAGCAGTTTAGGGCTAGCGGGGCTCAATGAGCAGTTCTTC.

This clone has more than one count but fewer than ten. This chain links TRBV24-1 with TRBJ2-5; TRBD1 agrees at 9 bases. The CDR3 is 13 amino acids. The junction had 7 bases not matched to a gene; V was cut back by 10 bases and J by 5 bases. Germline V CDR1 and CDR2: KGHDR, SFDVKD. DNA of the CDR3: TGTGCCACAAGGGACAGGGCGGAGGAGACCCAGTACTTC. Its protein is CATRDRAEETQYF.

This rearrangement joins TRBV27 to TRBJ2-7, with 10 nucleotides matching TRBD1. The CDR3 covers 15 residues. V was pared by 4 bases and J by 7 bases, with 10 bases of the junction left unmatched. CDR1 and CDR2 (germline): MNHEY, SMNVEV (reference sequence). The CDR3 reads CASSSPGTGAAEQYF. The CDR3 bases are TGTGCCAGCAGTTCTCCCGGGACAGGGGCCGCGGAGCAGTACTTC.

This chain joins TRBV6-5 and TRBJ1-2; tentatively, D is TRBD1 (6 bases). V dropped 10 bases and J dropped 2 bases, with 14 bases sitting between them. CDR3 size: 13 residues. Germline V lookup: CDR1 MNHEY, CDR2 SVGAGI. The DNA of the CDR3 is TGTGCCACGCCAGGGGCAAGGAACTATGGCTACACCTTC. Its protein product is CATPGARNYGYTF.

V gene TRBV11-2 combines with J gene TRBJ2-1; TRBD2 matches at 8 bases. V shed 5 bases, J shed 7 bases, and the junction held 19 bases outside the gene matches. Germline assignment: CDR1 SGHAT and CDR2 FQNNGV. The CDR3 spans 18 residues. The CDR3 here is CASSPRGAAGGRPNEQFF. The CDR3, as DNA: TGTGCCAGCAGCCCCCGGGGGGCAGCTGGCGGGAGGCCGAATGAGCAGTTCTTC.

This chain connects TRBV7-2 to TRBJ2-1; 7 bases fit TRBD2. The CDR3 is 14 amino acids. CDR1 is SGHTA, CDR2 FQGNSA, per germline. V shed 3 bases and J 9 bases; nucleotides not matched to a gene: 8. The CDR3 coding sequence is TGTGCCAGCAGCTTGTCTAGCGGCACAGGTGAGCAGTTCTTC. Protein product: CASSLSSGTGEQFF. Looking up the rest from reference TRBV7-2 and TRBJ2-1 gives the full variable domain: GAGVSQSPSNKVTEKGKDVELRCDPISGHTALYWYRQSLGQGLEFLIYFQGNSAPDKSGLPSDRFSAERTGGSVSTLTIQRTQQEDSAVYLCASSLSSGTGEQFFGPGTRLTVL.

The rearrangement links TRBV19 to TRBJ2-1; D remains ambiguous. This CDR3 is built from 16 residues. V was pared by 3 bases and J by 10 bases, with 22 bases between. Germline values: CDR1 LNHDA, CDR2 SQIVND (reference sequence). In nucleotides, the CDR3 is TGTGCCAGTAGTATCCAAAGATTCCCACGGGTGCCCGAGCAGTTCTTC. Encoded protein: CASSIQRFPRVPEQFF.

This clone has just one count. The chain uses TRBV6-1 and TRBJ1-6; D is unresolved. Trimming cost V 2 bases and J 11 bases, with 13 bases left between them. From germline, CDR1 is MNHNS and CDR2 SASEGT. CDR3 length: 14 residues. The CDR3 DNA is TGTGCCAGCAGTGAACTACCCCTCGTAACACCCCTCCACTTT. Its translation is CASSELPLVTPLHF.

This chain joins TRBV15 and TRBJ1-1, with unresolved D. CDR3 length equals 14 residues. Germline V lookup: CDR1 LNHNV, CDR2 YYDKDF (reference sequence). V was cut by 3 bases and J by 1 base, with 9 bases left in between. CDR3 sequence reads: CATSSGTTNTEAFF. In DNA form, the CDR3 reads TGTGCCACCAGCAGTGGTACAACGAACACTGAAGCTTTCTTT. Looking up the rest from reference TRBV15 and TRBJ1-1 gives the full variable domain: DAMVIQNPRYQVTQFGKPVTLSCSQTLNHNVMYWYQQKSSQAPKLLFHYYDKDFNNEADTPDNFQSRRPNTSFCFLDIRSPGLGDTAMYLCATSSGTTNTEAFFGQGTRLTVV.

The gene calls are TRBV7-8 and TRBJ2-1; D perhaps matches TRBD2 (6 bases). V was clipped by 7 bases and J by 10 bases, with 23 bases between them. The CDR3 has 15 residues. The germline CDR1 and CDR2 sequences are SGHVS and FQNEAQ. The CDR3 reads CASTPGTGGELEQFF. The CDR3 coding sequence is TGTGCCAGCACCCCCGGGACTGGCGGGGAGCTAGAGCAGTTCTTC.

The chain uses TRBV30 and TRBJ1-1; no definite D call. Between the trimmed V and J ends, which lost 4 bases and 1 base, there was a span of 10 bases. The CDR3 is 13 amino acids. Per germline, CDR1 GTSNPN and CDR2 SVGIG (reference sequence). Here the CDR3 reads CAWMETANTEAFF. The CDR3 DNA sequence: TGTGCCTGGATGGAGACGGCGAACACTGAAGCTTTCTTT.

In its sample, this clone was seen a few times. This chain uses TRBV9 with TRBJ2-1; 8 bases line up with TRBD2. The CDR3 is 16 residues long. V was clipped by 0 bases and J by 4 bases; unmatched bases: 6. Per germline, CDR1 SGDLS and CDR2 YYNGEE. The CDR3, as DNA: TGTGCCAGCAGCGTAGTCGAACTAGCGGTTTACAATGAGCAGTTCTTC. As protein: CASSVVELAVYNEQFF.

The V and J genes are TRBV3-1 (or the pseudogene TRBV3-2) and TRBJ1-1; no reliable D call. Trimming took 0 bases from V and 3 from J, leaving 11 bases between them. This CDR3 has 15 residues. The germline V gene encodes CDR1 LGHDT and CDR2 YNNKEL (reference sequence). In DNA, the CDR3 is TGTGCCAGCAGCCAAGAGGGCGGGAGCTACACTGAAGCTTTCTTT. Translating gives CASSQEGGSYTEAFF.

The CDR3, as DNA: TGTGCCAGCAGCCTTAGCGGGGGTTCGGATACGCAGTATTTT. Translated, it gives CASSLSGGSDTQYF. The chain is built from TRBV7-9 and TRBJ2-3, with 9 bases aligning to TRBD2. The CDR3 totals 14 residues. V was pared by 5 bases and J by 6 bases, with 6 bases of the junction left unmatched. Germline V gives CDR1 SEHNR, CDR2 FQNEAQ (reference sequence).

The chain carries TRBV5-1 and TRBJ2-5; 7 bases agree with TRBD1. Germline trimming cut 1 base from V and 4 bases from J; bases unmatched to any gene: 4. CDR3 length equals 14 residues. CDR1 is SGHRS, CDR2 YFSETQ, per germline. The CDR3 spells CASSLRDRGETQYF. CDR3 DNA: TGCGCCAGCAGCTTGAGGGACAGAGGAGAGACCCAGTACTTC.

V gene TRBV28 combines with J gene TRBJ2-7; 9 bases line up with TRBD1. Germline V gene sequence: CDR1 MDHEN, CDR2 SYDVKM. J gave up 5 bases and V 5 bases, and 13 bases lay outside the gene matches. The CDR3 covers 16 residues. The CDR3 protein is CASSPGPGQGTHEQYF. Here the CDR3 DNA reads TGTGCCAGCAGTCCTGGCCCGGGACAGGGAACCCACGAGCAGTACTTC.

V and J are TRBV4-2 and TRBJ2-1; 7 nucleotides align to TRBD2. CDR1 is LGHNA and CDR2 is YNFKEQ in the germline V gene. The CDR3 is 17 residues long. V dropped 1 base and J dropped 4; count of bases not matched to a gene: 10. CDR3 protein: CASSQGDGGSRYNEQFF. The DNA of the CDR3 is TGTGCCAGCAGCCAAGGTGACGGCGGGAGCCGATACAATGAGCAGTTCTTC.

The chain employs TRBV10-3 and TRBJ2-3, with a weak D call TRBD2 (5 bases). There are 15 residues in the CDR3. Germline V gene sequence: CDR1 ENHRY, CDR2 SYGVKD. V dropped 2 bases and J dropped 7 bases, with 16 bases sitting between them. The CDR3 protein is CAISEDRGLYNTQYF. CDR3 DNA sequence: TGTGCCATCAGTGAGGATCGGGGATTGTACAATACGCAGTATTTT.